This TCR beta chain was found in a study of blood T cell repertoires in COVID-19 (dated by TCRdb to 2018 to 2021). Looking at the study overall: Collaborator samples came from the United States, Italy and Spain and covered acute and convalescent phases of COVID-19. The prospective study material was composed of cDNA or gDNA derived from T cells, B-cell-depleted T cells, or PBMCs. Deeply sampled blood TCRbeta repertoires from subjects exposed to, actively infected with, or recovered from COVID-19 were included in the dataset. A freely available public database, intended as a resource for researchers studying the immune response to SARS-CoV-2, is where the repertoires were released. The samples were drawn from two sources: the first 160 participants of the ongoing ImmuneRACE study, and 1,000 to 1,500 subjects contributed by 6 global collaborators. The sample metadata nearly always contained a de-identified subject ID, COVID-19 status, age in years and sex. Where available, HLA class I and class II types were taken from metadata supplied by the sample provider and were not determined by assay-based typing. The paper's findings and limits, for the study overall: The quantity of clinical and demographic metadata differed by source and by participant and was supplied without curation.

Whole blood was collected in K2EDTA tubes by collaborating institutions according to the institutions' own protocols. For TCRbeta analysis, collaborators shipped samples as frozen whole blood, isolated PBMCs, or DNA extracted from either of those sample types. The CDR3 starts with the cysteine, ends with the phenylalanine, and has 14 residues. The CDR3 DNA has 42 bases and is translated from base 1. Here V drops 6 bases and J drops 3 bases, and the junction holds 5 bases not matched to any gene. Based on the germline V gene, the CDR1 and CDR2 sequences are KGHSH and LQKENI. The immunoSEQ Assay, a bias-controlled multiplex PCR, was used to amplify TCRbeta CDR3 regions from genomic DNA. Processing in the source paper ran as follows. The number of nucleated cells in each sample was estimated by amplification of reference gene primers within the assay. To quantify the absolute abundance of each unique TCRbeta CDR3 rearrangement, sequence reads were collapsed and filtered. For each sample, productive Simpson clonality was calculated by taking the square root of Simpson's diversity index across productive rearrangements. The source is immuneACCESS, and TCRdb retained only in-frame sequences with V and J called. Part of the clones is not carried over; for the studies checked, unresolved V genes explain less than half of this, and the remainder is unexplained. V and J calls and clone size follow that table, whereas D and trimming were derived from the DNA. The table for this sample lists about 100,000 clones; roughly 88% of them were counted only once. The leading ten clones occupy 5% of the sample.

A word on this clone: Its antigen specificity is not known. No much larger clonotype is one base removed from it; base qualities were not supplied.

The origin of this receptor is a human donor in a cohort sampled during active COVID-19. The receptor chain draws on TRBV18 and TRBJ2-7; 10 junctional bases match TRBD2. The sample taken for sequencing was peripheral blood. For the CDR3, the sequence is CASSPGTSDYEQYF. The bases are TGTGCCAGCTCTCCCGGGACTAGCGACTACGAGCAGTACTTC. The CDR3 plus the reference TRBV18 and TRBJ2-7 genes for the other parts give the full variable domain: NAGVMQNPRHLVRRRGQEARLRCSPMKGHSHVYWYRQLPEEGLKFMVYLQKENIIDESGMPKERFSAEFPKEGPSILRIQQVVRGDSAAYFCASSPGTSDYEQYFGPGTRLTVT.